These 32 T cell receptor beta chains were all obtained from the same sample, sequenced in a study of shared clonotypes between healthy human individuals (TCRdb year 2020). Library creation used the immunoSEQ multiplex PCR assay. Entries here come from immuneACCESS through TCRdb and include only in-frame sequences with V and J called. Some clones fail to appear in such tables; in the studies checked, an unresolved V gene covers under half of the shortfall, and the cause of the remainder is unknown. This sample lists a few hundred thousand clones; about 74% were detected once. 12% of the sample lies in the top ten. The material sequenced was PBMCs. All receptors come from a woman between 35 and 50 years old in good health. Some clones in this sample may be carry-over from other donors' samples.

In regard to this clone: Other DNA sequences in this specimen translate into the identical CDR3. The chain links TRBV20-1 to TRBJ2-5; no definite D call. The CDR3 is 11 amino acids. From germline, CDR1 is DFQATT and CDR2 SNEGSKA (reference sequence). V gave up 2 bases and J gave up 4 bases, with 5 bases separating them. CDR3 bases: TGCAGTGCTAGAATCTCAGAGACCCAGTACTTC. Amino acids: CSARISETQYF.

In regard to this clone: Other DNA sequences in this sample translate to the same CDR3. This chain uses TRBV20-1 with TRBJ2-5; D remains ambiguous. Trimming took off 6 bases at V and 5 bases at J, with 7 bases between the two ends. Looked up from germline, CDR1 is DFQATT and CDR2 is SNEGSKA (reference sequence). This CDR3 comprises 10 residues. Written as DNA, the CDR3 is TGCAGTGCCCGTCGTGAGACCCAGTACTTC. Its protein is CSARRETQYF.

This clone was picked up many times. Other DNA sequences from this sample encode an identical CDR3 as well. The V call is TRBV19, the J call TRBJ1-1, with D tentatively TRBD1 (6 bases). Per the germline V gene, CDR1 is LNHDA and CDR2 is SQIVND (reference sequence). Between the trimmed V and J ends, which lost 5 bases and 1 base, there was a span of 8 bases. The CDR3 sequence is 13 residues long. The CDR3 is CASSSTGNTEAFF. The CDR3 coding sequence is TGTGCCAGTAGTTCGACAGGGAACACTGAAGCTTTCTTT.

The V call is TRBV5-1, the J call TRBJ2-3; 10 bases map to TRBD2. This CDR3 is 16 amino acids long. Trimming took 4 bases from V and 1 from J; bases not matched to a gene: 6. The germline gives CDR1 SGHRS, CDR2 YFSETQ. The CDR3 loop is CASSPRLAGRTDTQYF. For the CDR3, the DNA is TGCGCCAGCAGCCCGAGACTAGCGGGCCGCACAGATACGCAGTATTTT.

V usage is TRBV23-1 and J usage is TRBJ2-7; 7 bases are shared with TRBD2. TRBV23-1 is an ORF, and what it does is uncertain. The CDR3 is made up of 13 amino acids. V lost 5 bases to trimming and J lost 5 bases; unmatched junction nucleotides: 6. The CDR3 spells CASSSGNYHEQYF. The CDR3 bases are TGCGCCAGCAGTAGCGGGAATTACCACGAGCAGTACTTC.

For this clone: This may come from a read error, since a much larger clone is one base off. The V call is TRBV28, the J call TRBJ2-7; 9 nucleotides line up with TRBD2. The V and J ends lost 11 bases and 2 bases, in that order; junction bases with no gene match: 13. Germline values: CDR1 MDHEN, CDR2 SYDVKM. The CDR3 is made up of 15 amino acids. This CDR3 reads CACCPSSGTPYEQYF. CDR3 sequence (DNA): TGTGCCTGCTGCCCCTCTAGCGGGACCCCCTACGAGCAGTACTTC.

This clone was detected once. The V and J genes are TRBV2 and TRBJ1-1, with D perhaps TRBD1 (5 bases). CDR1 and CDR2 from the germline V gene are SNHLY and FYNNEI. Trimming removed 6 bases at V and 8 bases at J, with 13 bases between. This CDR3 has 12 residues. CDR3 in amino acids: CASRKTGAEAFF. CDR3 in DNA: TGTGCCAGCAGGAAAACAGGAGCCGAAGCTTTCTTT.

With regard to this clone: A much larger clone sits a single nucleotide away, making a read error possible. The chain has TRBV30 and TRBJ2-3; D might be TRBD2 (6 bases). The CDR3 is 15 residues long. The germline V gene encodes CDR1 GTSNPN and CDR2 SVGIG (reference sequence). The CDR3 sequence: CAWGRAGRGTDTQCF. The CDR3 DNA reads TGTGCCTGGGGTCGGGCGGGAAGAGGAACAGATACGCAGTGTTTT.

This chain connects TRBV27 to TRBJ2-7; D may be TRBD1 (5 bases). Germline V gene sequence: CDR1 MNHEY, CDR2 SMNVEV (reference sequence). Trimming took off 9 bases at V and 3 bases at J, with 12 bases between the two ends. The CDR3 is 12 residues long. The CDR3 is CARQVPFYEQYF. The CDR3 DNA is TGTGCCAGACAGGTCCCGTTCTACGAGCAGTACTTC.

The chain has TRBV5-4 and TRBJ2-3; D unclear. Germline CDR1 is SGHNT and CDR2 is YYREEE (reference sequence). The V gene lost 4 bases and the J gene lost 6 bases, with 9 bases spanning the gap. The CDR3 is made up of 12 amino acids. The CDR3 protein is CASSQPSDTQYF. The CDR3 DNA sequence: TGTGCCAGCAGCCAGCCGTCGGATACGCAGTATTTT.

CDR3 nucleotide sequence: TGTGCCACCAGCTTAGACAGGAACACCGGGGAGCTGTTTTTT. It specifies CATSLDRNTGELFF. J is TRBJ2-2 and V is TRBV15; D may be TRBD1 (5 bases). This CDR3 is 14 amino acids long. Germline V CDR1 and CDR2: LNHNV, YYDKDF (reference sequence). The V end was cut by 5 bases, the J end by 1 base, with 8 bases between.

Turning to this clone: With a far larger clone one base away, a read error is the likely cause. This CDR3 is also generated by other DNA sequences in the sample. The chain has TRBV5-6 and TRBJ2-6; perhaps D is TRBD1 or TRBD2 (5 bases each). CDR1 and CDR2 (germline): SGHDT, YYEEEE. This CDR3 has 15 amino acids. CDR3 sequence: CASSPGRSGANVLTF. The CDR3 DNA is TGTGCCAGCAGCCCGGGACGGTCTGGGGCCAACGTCCTGACCTTC.

Notes on this clone: This likely reflects a read error, since a far larger clone is one base away. Lacking the conserved final phenylalanine or tryptophan, this CDR3 likely reflects a read error. The rearrangement links TRBV30 to TRBJ1-5; perhaps TRBD1 as D (5 bases). Trimming stripped 4 bases from V and 4 bases from J, with 11 bases between. This CDR3 has 13 residues. Germline V gene data show CDR1 as GTSNPN and CDR2 as SVGIG (reference sequence). The CDR3 loop reads CAWNMGGNQPQHL. The CDR3 DNA reads as TGTGCCTGGAATATGGGGGGTAATCAGCCCCAGCATCTT.

Here the CDR3 DNA reads TGTGCCAGCAGTGAAATTTCCGGGCCCCAGCATTTT. Protein: CASSEISGPQHF. J is TRBJ1-5 and V is TRBV2; no clear D. Trimming shortened V by 2 bases and J by 9 bases, and 8 bases separated the two germline ends. The CDR3 contains 12 residues. Germline V lookup: CDR1 SNHLY, CDR2 FYNNEI. Complete variable domain (other parts from reference TRBV2 and TRBJ1-5): EPEVTQTPSHQVTQMGQEVILRCVPISNHLYFYWYRQILGQKVEFLVSFYNNEISEKSEIFDDQFSVERPDGSNFTLKIRSTKLEDSAMYFCASSEISGPQHFGDGTRLSIL.

The CDR3: CASSPDRDEQFF. The CDR3 region has the DNA TGTGCCAGCAGCCCCGACCGGGACGAGCAGTTCTTC. The rearrangement links TRBV7-2 to TRBJ2-1; the D gene could be TRBD1 or TRBD2 (5 bases each). V lost 5 bases to trimming and J lost 10 bases, with 12 bases between them. This CDR3 is built from 12 residues. Germline lookup yields CDR1 SGHTA and CDR2 FQGNSA.

The genes are TRBV7-9 and TRBJ2-7; the D gene is possibly TRBD2 (5 bases). Germline V gene lookup returns CDR1 SEHNR and CDR2 FQNEAQ (reference sequence). The CDR3 runs to 17 residues. The V end was cut by 2 bases, the J end by 2 bases, with 19 bases between. CDR3 nucleotides: TGTGCCAGCAGCTTATCATCGTCCGGACTCGCAACCTACGAGCAGTACTTC. This sequence encodes CASSLSSSGLATYEQYF.

Of note for this clone: This is likely an artifact of a read error, given a far larger clone one base away. The genes are TRBV29-1 and TRBJ2-2; 9 bases are shared with TRBD1. CDR1 is SQVTM and CDR2 is ANQGSEA in the germline V gene. The CDR3 has 14 amino acids. The CDR3 protein is CSVGTGVATGEPFF. The CDR3 coding sequence is TGCAGCGTTGGGACAGGGGTGGCCACCGGGGAGCCGTTTTTT.

This clone showed up just a few times. This chain connects TRBV5-1 to TRBJ2-7, with D perhaps matching TRBD2 (5 bases). Germline CDR1 is SGHRS and CDR2 is YFSETQ. The CDR3 has 14 amino acids. The V gene lost 7 bases and the J gene lost 4 bases, with 18 bases spanning the gap. The CDR3 region has the DNA TGCGCCAGCCGAGATACTGGGAGAGGGTACGAGCAGTACTTC. Translation gives CASRDTGRGYEQYF. The entire variable domain, with the rest obtained from reference TRBV5-1 and TRBJ2-7, is as follows: KAGVTQTPRYLIKTRGQQVTLSCSPISGHRSVSWYQQTPGQGLQFLFEYFSETQRNKGNFPGRFSGRQFSNSRSEMNVSTLELGDSALYLCASRDTGRGYEQYFGPGTRLTVT.

This chain links TRBV11-1 with TRBJ1-2, with D maybe TRBD1 (5 bases). Trimming shortened V by 0 bases and J by 5 bases, and 10 bases separated the two germline ends. The CDR3 sequence is 14 residues long. The V gene's germline CDR1 is SGHAT and CDR2 FQDESV (reference sequence). The CDR3: CASSLAGTAYGYTF. Written as DNA, the CDR3 is TGTGCCAGCAGCTTAGCCGGGACCGCATATGGCTACACCTTC.

The CDR3 spells CASSEAGGQETQYF. The CDR3 nucleotides read TGTGCCAGCAGTGAAGCCGGGGGCCAAGAGACCCAGTACTTC. The chain links TRBV6-1 to TRBJ2-5, with TRBD2 as a possible D gene (6 bases). The germline V and J ends were trimmed by 0 bases and 1 base, with 6 bases remaining between them. Germline lookup yields CDR1 MNHNS and CDR2 SASEGT. The CDR3 is 14 residues long.

V and J are TRBV4-2 and TRBJ2-1; D remains unclear. V lost 4 bases and J lost 0, with 22 bases in between. Germline CDR1 is LGHNA and CDR2 is YNFKEQ. The CDR3 extends over 19 amino acids. The CDR3 sequence: CASSRIMSPKSSSYNEQFF. CDR3 sequence (DNA): TGTGCCAGCAGCCGGATAATGAGTCCCAAAAGTAGCTCCTACAATGAGCAGTTCTTC.

This chain uses TRBV29-1 with TRBJ2-7, with 10 bases matching TRBD2. CDR1 and CDR2 from the germline V gene are SQVTM and ANQGSEA. The CDR3 extends over 12 amino acids. J lost 7 bases, V lost 7 bases, and 7 bases had no gene match. CDR3 sequence (DNA): TGCAGCGCTGGACTAGCGGACGGGGAGCAGTACTTC. It specifies CSAGLADGEQYF.

The rearrangement links TRBV7-9 to TRBJ2-7; a weak D match, TRBD1 (6 bases). V was clipped by 5 bases and J by 0 bases, with 8 bases between them. Germline CDR1 reads SEHNR; CDR2 reads FQNEAQ (reference sequence). The CDR3 is 13 amino acids. CDR3: CASSNRDSYEQYF. DNA of the CDR3: TGTGCCAGCAGCAACAGGGACTCCTACGAGCAGTACTTC.

This clone was recorded only once. It differs at one base from a far larger clone, so likely a read error. The V gene is TRBV29-1, the J gene TRBJ1-2; tentatively, D is TRBD1 (5 bases). Germline lookup yields CDR1 SQVTM and CDR2 ANQGSEA. This CDR3 region has 13 residues. The chain's CDR3 is CSVESGQGYGCTF. Here the CDR3 DNA reads TGCAGCGTTGAGAGTGGGCAGGGCTATGGCTGCACCTTC. The variable domain in full, completed from reference TRBV29-1 and TRBJ1-2, reads SAVISQKPSRDICQRGTSLTIQCQVDSQVTMMFWYRQQPGQSLTLIATANQGSEATYESGFVIDKFPISRPNLTFSTLTVSNMSPEDSSIYLCSVESGQGYGCTFGSGTRLTVV.

Points on this clone: The sample contains more than one DNA sequence encoding this CDR3. The gene calls are TRBV9 and TRBJ2-2, with D possibly matching TRBD2 (6 bases). V was clipped by 2 bases and J by 0 bases, with 8 bases between them. Germline V gene sequence: CDR1 SGDLS, CDR2 YYNGEE. The CDR3 has 15 amino acids. In DNA, the CDR3 is TGTGCCAGCAGCGTCGGCGGGGCGAACACCGGGGAGCTGTTTTTT. It translates to CASSVGGANTGELFF.

This chain joins TRBV7-3 and TRBJ2-2; possible D gene TRBD1, 8 bases. The germline V and J ends were trimmed by 0 bases and 3 bases, with 14 bases remaining between them. The germline CDR1 and CDR2 sequences are SGHTA and FQGTGA. This CDR3 region has 17 residues. The CDR3 loop is CASSLTPTGGDTGELFF. The CDR3, as DNA: TGTGCCAGCAGCTTAACCCCCACAGGGGGGGACACCGGGGAGCTGTTTTTT.

About this clone itself: It may be a read error: a sequence one base away is much more abundant. Within the sample, other DNA sequences also encode this same CDR3. The chain joins TRBV30 to TRBJ1-2, with D perhaps matching TRBD1 (6 bases). Germline CDR1 GTSNPN, CDR2 SVGIG (reference sequence). V lost 3 bases and J 2 bases, leaving 10 bases between the germline ends. CDR3 length: 13 residues. The CDR3 region is CAWSRTENYGYTF. The DNA of the CDR3 is TGTGCCTGGAGCCGGACAGAGAACTATGGCTACACCTTC.

For this clone: A far larger clone lies a single base away; this is likely a read error. Different DNA sequences within this sample yield the same CDR3. This sequence joins TRBV6-5 and TRBJ1-5, with unresolved D. The CDR3 sequence is 14 residues long. Per the germline V gene, CDR1 is MNHEY and CDR2 is SVGAGI. The CDR3 nucleotides are TGTGCCAGCAGCTCCCACTTACAAGGTCAGCCCCAGCATTTC. Translation gives CASSSHLQGQPQHF.

V gene TRBV4-3 combines with J gene TRBJ2-1; D gene ambiguous. The CDR3 extends over 16 amino acids. CDR1 is LGHNA, CDR2 YSLEER, per germline. V dropped 0 bases and J dropped 3 bases, with 12 bases sitting between them. CDR3 sequence (DNA): TGCGCCAGCAGCCAAGAAGGTTACAGTAACTACAATGAGCAGTTCTTC. As protein: CASSQEGYSNYNEQFF.

The chain couples TRBV28 to TRBJ2-3; 7 bases align to TRBD1. Germline V CDR1 and CDR2: MDHEN, SYDVKM. This CDR3 has 13 residues. V lost 5 bases to trimming and J lost 4 bases; unmatched junction nucleotides: 3. The CDR3 loop reads CASSLTGADTQYF. Here the CDR3 DNA reads TGTGCCAGCAGTCTTACAGGGGCAGATACGCAGTATTTT.

The chain is built from TRBV27 and TRBJ1-4; unclear D gene. The CDR3 runs 13 residues. Trimming left V 2 bases short and J 4 bases short, with 5 bases between. Germline V gene sequence: CDR1 MNHEY, CDR2 SMNVEV (reference sequence). The CDR3 bases are TGTGCCAGCAGTTTAGTGTTTAATGAAAAACTGTTTTTT. Translated: CASSLVFNEKLFF.

This clone appeared once. The CDR3 spells CASSGRDRTDTQYF. The CDR3 nucleotides read TGTGCCAGTAGCGGGCGGGATCGCACAGATACGCAGTATTTT. The rearrangement links TRBV19 to TRBJ2-3, with a tentative D call TRBD2 (6 bases). The V gene lost 6 bases and the J gene lost 1 base, with 11 bases spanning the gap. CDR1 and CDR2 (germline): LNHDA, SQIVND (reference sequence). This CDR3 has 14 residues.